Listed below are T cell receptor beta chains from one sample, sequenced in a study of cytomegalovirus exposure and HLA in healthy donors. The repertoire was sequenced with immunoSEQ multiplex PCR; TCRdb's copy has only in-frame clones and lacks some. Seen here are roughly 130,000 clones, roughly three fifths observed once, and the top ten hold 6.5%. Specimen: PBMCs. These receptors all come from a woman in her sixties in good health and CMV-seronegative. Each CDR3 is given with its conserved first and last residue. A D gene is named only where the DNA matches it firmly. Where a row states a size, it is once, few, many or the class of an expanded clone; other rows omit it.

abundance	d_gene	v_gene	j_gene	CDR3nt	CDR3aa
.	TRBD2	TRBV7-2	TRBJ2-2	TGTGCCAGCAGCTTAGTGGGACTAGCGGGAGTCATGACCGGGGAGCTGTTTTTT	CASSLVGLAGVMTGELFF
.	TRBD1	TRBV5-1	TRBJ1-2	TGCGCCAGCAGCGTGGCAGGGACAGGGACCTATGGCTACACCTTC	CASSVAGTGTYGYTF
.	.	TRBV9	TRBJ2-6	TGTGCCAGCACCCCAAGAGGGTGGCCCTCTGGGGCCAACGTCCTGACTTTC	CASTPRGWPSGANVLTF
.	TRBD2	TRBV9	TRBJ2-5	TGTGCCAGCAGCGTAGCTACAGCGGGAGGGAGCCAAGAGACCCAGTACTTC	CASSVATAGGSQETQYF
few	TRBD2	TRBV2	TRBJ2-4	TGTGCCAGCAGTGACCAGCGGGAGGGCGTGCGCATTCAGTACTTC	CASSDQREGVRIQYF
.	.	TRBV13	TRBJ2-5	TGTGCCAGCAGCCGTGCGGGGACTGGCTCTCTCGGGGGAGAGACCCAGTACTTC	CASSRAGTGSLGGETQYF
.	.	TRBV11-1	TRBJ1-1	TGTGCCAGCAGCTTAGCGTGGGCCCGGGGGACTGAAGCTTTCTTT	CASSLAWARGTEAFF
.	TRBD2	TRBV2	TRBJ2-5	TGTGCCAGCAAGCTAGCGGGGGGGCCACAAGAGACCCAGTACTTC	CASKLAGGPQETQYF
.	.	TRBV18	TRBJ1-6	TGTGCCAGCTCACCCACAGACAGCTCCTATAATTCACCCCTCCACTTT	CASSPTDSSYNSPLHF
.	TRBD2	TRBV7-2	TRBJ2-1	TGTGCCAGCAGCGGAGGACTAGACTACAATGAGCAGTTCTTC	CASSGGLDYNEQFF
.	.	TRBV9	TRBJ2-1	TGTGCCAGCAGCGTAGTGGAGGGGGCCCGGGAATTCTTC	CASSVVEGAREFF
.	TRBD2	TRBV7-2	TRBJ2-5	TGTGCCAGCAGCTTAGTACCTAGCGGGAGGGAGACCCAGTACTTC	CASSLVPSGRETQYF
.	TRBD1	TRBV28	TRBJ2-1	TGTGCCAGCAGCCCATACGGGACAGGGCGTCTTGAGCAGTTCTTC	CASSPYGTGRLEQFF
.	.	TRBV6-5	TRBJ2-2	TGTGCCAGCAGTTTAGTCCCAGGGTGGAGCACCGGGGAGCTGTTTTTT	CASSLVPGWSTGELFF
.	.	TRBV5-8	TRBJ1-4	TGTGCCAGCAGCTGGGGCCCTGCAACTAATGAAAAACTGTTTTTT	CASSWGPATNEKLFF
.	.	TRBV19	TRBJ1-5	TGTGCCAGTAGTATTTTGGGCAGGGCAATTAGCAATCAGCCCCAGCATTTT	CASSILGRAISNQPQHF
.	TRBD2	TRBV7-3	TRBJ2-5	TGTGCCAGCAGCCCAGAGAAGGTAGCGGGAGGGCAAGAGACCCAGTACTTC	CASSPEKVAGGQETQYF
.	.	TRBV27	TRBJ2-3	TGTGCCAGCAGGTCACAGGCAGTTTTAACCACAGATACGCAGTATTTT	CASRSQAVLTTDTQYF
.	TRBD1	TRBV19	TRBJ1-3	TGTGCCAGTAGCGAGCAGACAGGGGGATCTGGAAACACCATATATTTT	CASSEQTGGSGNTIYF
few	TRBD1	TRBV7-7	TRBJ2-2	TGTGCTAGCAGCTTAGGGGACAGGGGAAACACCGGGGAGCTGTTTTTT	CASSLGDRGNTGELFF
.	.	TRBV29-1	TRBJ1-5	TGCAGCGTTGAAGTAGGGGGGGGGAGCGATCAGCCCCAGCATTTT	CSVEVGGGSDQPQHF
.	TRBD1	TRBV19	TRBJ1-2	TGTGCCAGTAGTATTTCTCGGGACAGGGGGTCCTACTATGGCTACACCTTC	CASSISRDRGSYYGYTF
.	.	TRBV4-1	TRBJ2-5	TGCGCCAGCAGCTACTCTCGAGCAGAGACCCAGTACTTC	CASSYSRAETQYF
.	TRBD1	TRBV28	TRBJ1-2	TGTGCCAGCAGCCCCGTTGGGGACAGGGGACTTCGCTTCACCTTC	CASSPVGDRGLRFTF
once	TRBD1	TRBV28	TRBJ1-2	TGTGCCAGCAGTCTCCGGACAGGCCCGGGGGGCTACACCTTC	CASSLRTGPGGYTF
few	TRBD2	TRBV4-1	TRBJ2-1	TGCGCCAGCAGCCAAGTTCGTCGGGGGGGCGGGAATGAGCAGTTCTTC	CASSQVRRGGGNEQFF
.	TRBD2	TRBV4-2	TRBJ2-2	TGTGCCAGCAGCCTGGGGACTAGCGGGCAGTACACCGGGGAGCTGTTTTTT	CASSLGTSGQYTGELFF